The text below deals with one T cell receptor beta chain. Amplification used 60 Vbeta primers and 13 Jbeta primers. Only in-frame clones appear in the TCRdb table, and some are missing; sequencing was by immunoSEQ multiplex PCR. The table lists roughly 240,000 clones, about 85% of them singletons, with 0.2% to 0.25% in the top ten. The record originates from a study of cytomegalovirus exposure and HLA in healthy donors. Germline-derived CDR1 and CDR2 are GTSNPN and SVGIG (reference sequence). V was clipped by 1 base and J by 1 base; unmatched bases: 0. The CDR3 contains 14 residues. The TCR was taken from a girl aged 2 to 9 in good health and CMV-seronegative. The genes are TRBV30 and TRBJ2-2; 7 nucleotides agree with TRBD1. The sequencing sample was made of PBMCs. The CDR3 sequence is CAWSDRGNTGELFF. In DNA form, the CDR3 reads TGTGCCTGGAGTGACAGGGGGAACACCGGGGAGCTGTTTTTT.